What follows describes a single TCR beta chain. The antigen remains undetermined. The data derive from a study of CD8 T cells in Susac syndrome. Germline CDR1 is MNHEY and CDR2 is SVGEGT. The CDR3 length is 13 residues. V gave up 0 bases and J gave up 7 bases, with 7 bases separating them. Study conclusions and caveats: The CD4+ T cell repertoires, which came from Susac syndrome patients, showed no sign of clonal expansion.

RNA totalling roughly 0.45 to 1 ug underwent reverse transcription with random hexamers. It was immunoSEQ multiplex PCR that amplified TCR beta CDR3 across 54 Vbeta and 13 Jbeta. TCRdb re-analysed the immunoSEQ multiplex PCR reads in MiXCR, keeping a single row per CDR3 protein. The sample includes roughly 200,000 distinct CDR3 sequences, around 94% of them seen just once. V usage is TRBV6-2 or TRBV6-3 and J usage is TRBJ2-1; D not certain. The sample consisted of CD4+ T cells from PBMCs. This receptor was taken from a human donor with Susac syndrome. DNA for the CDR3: TGTGCCAGCAGTTACTCGACCCAGAATGAGCAGTTCTTC. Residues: CASSYSTQNEQFF.